This is a list of T cell receptor beta chains from one sample in a study of T-cell reconstitution after alpha-beta-depleted transplantation in children. One entry per CDR3 protein results from TCRdb running MiXCR on the PCR reads. Found here are 500,000 to 750,000 distinct CDR3 sequences, roughly 27% of them singletons; the top ten hold around a third. Here the sequenced sample was PBMCs, taken before TCRalphabeta/CD19-depleted stem cell transplant. The receptors here all came from a boy in the first two years of life with Wiskott-Aldrich syndrome, due to receive a stem cell transplant. The CDR3 runs from the conserved cysteine through the conserved F or W. The D gene is left open where the match is weak. Only part of the rows carry a size: once, few, many, or a class if the clone is expanded.

d_call | j_call | v_call | clone_size | cdr3_aa | cdr3_nt
TRBD2 | TRBJ2-5 | TRBV28 | - | CASTKYRSGSLQETQYF | TGTGCCAGCACCAAATACCGTAGCGGGAGTTTACAAGAGACCCAGTACTTC
- | TRBJ1-1 | TRBV5-1 | - | CASSLGIRQVEAFF | TGCGCCAGCAGCTTGGGTATCCGACAGGTTGAAGCTTTCTTT
- | TRBJ2-7 | TRBV14 | - | CASSQAPGKFYEQYF | TGTGCCAGCAGCCAAGCTCCAGGGAAATTTTACGAGCAGTACTTC
TRBD1 | TRBJ2-7 | TRBV20-1 | few | CSAEPPRTGTYEQYF | TGCAGTGCTGAACCTCCCAGGACAGGGACCTACGAGCAGTACTTC
- | TRBJ2-5 | TRBV18 | few | CASSPRPESRETQYF | TGTGCCAGCTCACCACGCCCGGAGTCACGGGAGACCCAGTACTTC
TRBD2 | TRBJ2-3 | TRBV7-8 | - | CASSYGLAESTDTQYF | TGTGCCAGCAGTTATGGACTAGCGGAGAGCACAGATACGCAGTATTTT
- | TRBJ1-4 | TRBV6-2/TRBV6-3 | - | CASSHQVLNEKLFF | TGTGCCAGCAGTCACCAGGTGCTTAATGAAAAACTGTTTTTT
- | TRBJ2-1 | TRBV6-2/TRBV6-3 | once | CASRGTALLGNEQFF | TGTGCCAGCAGGGGGACTGCGCTTCTCGGCAATGAGCAGTTCTTC
- | TRBJ2-2 | TRBV28 | many | CASSVRGTGELFF | TGTGCCAGCAGTGTCCGGGGTACCGGGGAGCTGTTTTTT
- | TRBJ2-1 | TRBV2 | - | CASSKGGGTYNEQFF | TGTGCCAGCAGCAAAGGGGGGGGTACCTACAATGAGCAGTTCTTC
- | TRBJ2-4 | TRBV5-1 | - | CASSLKADQNIQYF | TGCGCCAGCAGCTTGAAGGCCGACCAAAACATTCAGTACTTC
- | TRBJ2-1 | TRBV5-1 | - | CASSFGSSNEQFF | TGCGCCAGCAGCTTCGGGTCTAGCAATGAGCAGTTCTTC
TRBD2 | TRBJ2-1 | TRBV5-1 | - | CASSTGLAGGHEQFF | TGCGCCAGCAGCACCGGACTAGCGGGAGGTCATGAGCAGTTCTTC
TRBD1 | TRBJ2-2 | TRBV5-1 | - | CASTRDRGTGELFF | TGCGCCAGTACACGGGACAGGGGTACCGGGGAGCTGTTTTTT
- | TRBJ2-7 | TRBV27 | few | CASSPAFVVISYEQYF | TGTGCCAGCAGTCCCGCCTTCGTTGTAATCTCCTACGAGCAGTACTTC
- | TRBJ2-1 | TRBV20-1 | - | CSSGFGYNEQFF | TGCAGTTCCGGCTTCGGCTACAATGAGCAGTTCTTC
TRBD2 | TRBJ2-1 | TRBV27 | few | CASGLAAYNEQFF | TGTGCCAGCGGACTAGCGGCCTACAATGAGCAGTTCTTC
TRBD1 | TRBJ2-7 | TRBV10-3 | few | CATKRDSSYEQYF | TGTGCCACCAAAAGGGACAGCTCCTACGAGCAGTACTTC
TRBD1 | TRBJ2-1 | TRBV5-1 | - | CARKDRGIYNEQFF | TGCGCCAGGAAGGACAGGGGCATTTACAATGAGCAGTTCTTC
- | TRBJ2-1 | TRBV20-1 | - | CSAPIFGTQFF | TGCAGTGCCCCGATTTTCGGAACGCAGTTCTTC
- | TRBJ1-2 | TRBV12-3/TRBV12-4 | few | CASSSGRGYGYTF | TGTGCCAGCAGTTCCGGACGGGGCTATGGCTACACCTTC
TRBD2 | TRBJ2-4 | TRBV7-2 | - | CASSSHPTSAQNIQYF | TGTGCCAGCAGCTCCCACCCAACTAGCGCGCAAAACATTCAGTACTTC